Following are 5 T cell receptor beta chains from one sample sequenced in a study of T cells expressing NK-cell markers. TCRdb re-called the 5' RACE reads and shows each CDR3 protein once, DNA omitted. With roughly 450,000 distinct CDR3 sequences in the sample, the ten largest clones hold roughly 1.4%. Sample: blood T cells: a sorted CD56 or NKG2C T cell subset, CD4+ or CD8+ T cells, or bulk PBMC T cells (not recorded which). The receptors shown here come from a woman aged 50 to 60 in good health.

The chain couples TRBV7-9 to TRBJ2-5; without DNA, the TCRdb call of TRBD2 cannot be checked. CDR3 length: 16 amino acids. CDR1 SEHNR and CDR2 FQNEAQ come from the germline V gene (reference sequence). The CDR3 sequence is CASSWTSGMGGETQYF.

The genes are TRBV30 and TRBJ1-4; TCRdb reports TRBD1, a call that lacks DNA to check it against. Germline V gene data show CDR1 as GTSNPN and CDR2 as SVGIG (reference sequence). This CDR3 comprises 16 residues. The CDR3 reads CAWKSSGGEYFEKLFF.

The chain recombines TRBV5-1 with TRBJ1-2; TCRdb gives TRBD1 as the D gene, but with no DNA this cannot be confirmed. The CDR3 has 16 amino acids. Per the germline V gene, CDR1 is SGHRS and CDR2 is YFSETQ. CDR3 in amino acids: CASTLDRGSGEYGYTF.

The chain has TRBV5-1 and TRBJ1-2; the TCRdb call, TRBD1, lacks DNA for checking. This CDR3 comprises 15 residues. Per the germline V gene, CDR1 is SGHRS and CDR2 is YFSETQ. The CDR3 spells CASSFGSTGRDGYTF.

This rearrangement joins TRBV5-1 to TRBJ2-3; TCRdb designates TRBD2, a call that cannot be tested without DNA. The CDR3 is 16 residues long. Looked up from germline, CDR1 is SGHRS and CDR2 is YFSETQ. The CDR3: CASSLAGTSGTDTQYF.